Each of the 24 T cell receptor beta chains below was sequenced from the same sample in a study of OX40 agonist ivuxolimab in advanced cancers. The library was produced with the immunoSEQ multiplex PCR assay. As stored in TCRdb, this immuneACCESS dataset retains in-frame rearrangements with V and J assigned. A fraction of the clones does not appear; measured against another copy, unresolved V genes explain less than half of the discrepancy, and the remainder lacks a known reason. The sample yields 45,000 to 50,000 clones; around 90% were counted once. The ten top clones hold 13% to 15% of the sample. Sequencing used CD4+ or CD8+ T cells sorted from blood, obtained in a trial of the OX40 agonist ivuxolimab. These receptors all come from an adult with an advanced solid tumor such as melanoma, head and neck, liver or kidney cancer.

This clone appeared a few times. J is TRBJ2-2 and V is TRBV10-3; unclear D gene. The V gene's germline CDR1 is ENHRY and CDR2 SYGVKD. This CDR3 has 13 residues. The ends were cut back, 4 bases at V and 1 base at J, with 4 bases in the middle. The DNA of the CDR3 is TGTGCCATCAGTGGTAAGAACACCGGGGAGCTGTTTTTT. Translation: CAISGKNTGELFF.

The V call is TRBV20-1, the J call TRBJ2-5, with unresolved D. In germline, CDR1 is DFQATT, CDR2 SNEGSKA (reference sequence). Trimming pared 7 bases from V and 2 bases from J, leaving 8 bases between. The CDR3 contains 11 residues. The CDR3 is CSEILQETQYF. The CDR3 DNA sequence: TGCAGTGAGATCCTACAAGAGACCCAGTACTTC.

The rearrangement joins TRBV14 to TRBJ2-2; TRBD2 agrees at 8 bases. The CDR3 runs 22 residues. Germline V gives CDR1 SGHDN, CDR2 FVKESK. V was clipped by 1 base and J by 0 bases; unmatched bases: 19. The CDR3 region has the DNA TGTGCCAGCAGCCAAGTTCCCCCAGTTATAGGACTAGCAGCGGCGAACACCGGGGAGCTGTTTTTT. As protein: CASSQVPPVIGLAAANTGELFF. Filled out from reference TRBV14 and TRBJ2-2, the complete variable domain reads EAGVTQFPSHSVIEKGQTVTLRCDPISGHDNLYWYRRVMGKEIKFLLHFVKESKQDESGMPNNRFLAERTGGTYSTLKVQPAELEDSGVYFCASSQVPPVIGLAAANTGELFFGEGSRLTVL.

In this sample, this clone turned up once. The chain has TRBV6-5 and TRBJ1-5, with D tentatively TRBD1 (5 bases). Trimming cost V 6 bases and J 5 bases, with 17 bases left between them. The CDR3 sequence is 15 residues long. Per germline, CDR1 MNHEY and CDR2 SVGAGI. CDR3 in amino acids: CASRPTGSFDQPQHF. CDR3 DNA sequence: TGTGCCAGCAGACCCACAGGTAGTTTTGATCAGCCCCAGCATTTT.

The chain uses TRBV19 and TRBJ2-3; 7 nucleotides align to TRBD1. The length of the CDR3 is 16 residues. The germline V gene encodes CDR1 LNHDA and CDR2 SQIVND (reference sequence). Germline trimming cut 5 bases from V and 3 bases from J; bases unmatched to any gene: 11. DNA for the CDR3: TGTGCCAGTAGTCTCCGACAGGGCGATTGGACAGATACGCAGTATTTT. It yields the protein CASSLRQGDWTDTQYF.

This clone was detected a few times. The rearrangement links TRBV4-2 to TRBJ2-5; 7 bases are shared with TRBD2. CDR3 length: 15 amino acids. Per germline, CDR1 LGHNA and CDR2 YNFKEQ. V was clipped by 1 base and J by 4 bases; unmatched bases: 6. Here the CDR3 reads CASSQVRERGETQYF. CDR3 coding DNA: TGTGCCAGCAGCCAAGTGCGGGAGAGAGGAGAGACCCAGTACTTC.

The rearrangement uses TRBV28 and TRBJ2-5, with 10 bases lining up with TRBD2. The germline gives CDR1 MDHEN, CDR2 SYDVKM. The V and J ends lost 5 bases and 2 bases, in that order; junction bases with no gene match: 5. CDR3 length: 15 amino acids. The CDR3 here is CASSPSGRGQETQYF. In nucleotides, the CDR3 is TGTGCCAGCAGTCCTAGCGGGAGAGGACAAGAGACCCAGTACTTC.

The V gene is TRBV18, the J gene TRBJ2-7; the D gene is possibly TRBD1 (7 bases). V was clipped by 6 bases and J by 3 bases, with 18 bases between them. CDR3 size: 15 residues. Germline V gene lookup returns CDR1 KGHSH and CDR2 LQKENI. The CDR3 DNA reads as TGTGCCAGCTCCCTCGACAGGGTGCGGGGCTACGAGCAGTACTTC. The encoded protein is CASSLDRVRGYEQYF.

The DNA of the CDR3 is TGTGCCAGCAGCTACACAGGAGGTAATGGCTACACCTTC. Translating it yields CASSYTGGNGYTF. The chain has TRBV7-8 and TRBJ1-2, with D possibly TRBD1 on 5 matching bases. There are 13 residues in the CDR3. Trimming pared 4 bases from V and 6 bases from J, leaving 12 bases between. Germline V gene lookup returns CDR1 SGHVS and CDR2 FQNEAQ.

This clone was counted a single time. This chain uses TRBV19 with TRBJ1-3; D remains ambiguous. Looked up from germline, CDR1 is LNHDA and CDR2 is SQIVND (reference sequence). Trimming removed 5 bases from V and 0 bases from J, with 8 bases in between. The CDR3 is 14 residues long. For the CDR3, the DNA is TGTGCCAGTAGTGATACAGTCTCTGGAAACACCATATATTTT. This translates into CASSDTVSGNTIYF.

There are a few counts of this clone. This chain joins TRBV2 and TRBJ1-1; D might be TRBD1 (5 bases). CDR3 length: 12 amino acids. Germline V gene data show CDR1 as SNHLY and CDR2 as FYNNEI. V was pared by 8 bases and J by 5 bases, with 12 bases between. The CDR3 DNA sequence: TGTGCCAGCGGAGAGGACAAAACTGAAGCTTTCTTT. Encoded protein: CASGEDKTEAFF.

The CDR3 protein is CASSRRGGANTEAFF. In nucleotides, the CDR3 is TGCGCCAGCAGTCGGAGGGGGGGGGCCAACACTGAAGCTTTCTTT. This chain joins TRBV10-2 and TRBJ1-1; the D gene is possibly TRBD1 (6 bases). The V end was cut by 5 bases, the J end by 2 bases, with 15 bases between. CDR3 length: 15 residues. Germline V gene data show CDR1 as WSHSY and CDR2 as SAAADI.

CDR3 sequence reads: CASSLERGANYGYTF. CDR3 sequence (DNA): TGTGCCAGCAGCTTAGAAAGGGGAGCTAACTATGGCTACACCTTC. V and J are TRBV11-2 and TRBJ1-2; maybe TRBD1 (5 bases). The CDR3 runs 15 residues. CDR1 SGHAT and CDR2 FQNNGV come from the germline V gene. The V gene lost 0 bases and the J gene lost 0 bases, with 8 bases spanning the gap.

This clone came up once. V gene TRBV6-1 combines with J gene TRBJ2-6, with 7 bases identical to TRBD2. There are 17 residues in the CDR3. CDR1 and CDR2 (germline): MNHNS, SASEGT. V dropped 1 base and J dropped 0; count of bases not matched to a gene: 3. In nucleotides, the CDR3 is TGTGCCAGCAGTGAAGTACTAGCGCTCTCTGGGGCCAACGTCCTGACTTTC. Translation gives CASSEVLALSGANVLTF.

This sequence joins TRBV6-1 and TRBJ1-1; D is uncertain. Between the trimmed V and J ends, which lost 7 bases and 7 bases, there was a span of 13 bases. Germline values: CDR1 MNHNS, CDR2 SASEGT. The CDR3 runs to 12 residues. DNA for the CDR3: TGTGCCAGCATAGCGGGGTTTCTTGAAGCTTTCTTT. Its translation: CASIAGFLEAFF.

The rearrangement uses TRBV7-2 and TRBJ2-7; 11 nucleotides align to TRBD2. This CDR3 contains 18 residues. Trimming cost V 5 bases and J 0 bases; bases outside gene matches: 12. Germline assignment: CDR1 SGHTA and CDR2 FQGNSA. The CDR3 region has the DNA TGTGCCAGCAGCCGAAAGGTGACTAGCGGGGTGAGCTCCTACGAGCAGTACTTC. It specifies CASSRKVTSGVSSYEQYF.

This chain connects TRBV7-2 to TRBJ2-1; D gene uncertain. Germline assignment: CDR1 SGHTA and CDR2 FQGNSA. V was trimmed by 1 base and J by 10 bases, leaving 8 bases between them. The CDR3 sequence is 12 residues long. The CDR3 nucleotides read TGTGCCAGCAGCTTAGGGACCCCAGAGCAGTTCTTC. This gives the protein CASSLGTPEQFF.

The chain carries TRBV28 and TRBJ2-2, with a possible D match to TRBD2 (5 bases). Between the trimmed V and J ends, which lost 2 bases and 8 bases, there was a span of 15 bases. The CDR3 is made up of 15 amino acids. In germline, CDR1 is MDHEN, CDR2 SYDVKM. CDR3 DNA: TGTGCCAGCAGTTTAGCGGGCGGCGCGGCGGGGGAGCTGTTTTTT. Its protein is CASSLAGGAAGELFF. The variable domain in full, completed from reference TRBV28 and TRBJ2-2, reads DVKVTQSSRYLVKRTGEKVFLECVQDMDHENMFWYRQDPGLGLRLIYFSYDVKMKEKGDIPEGYSVSREKKERFSLILESASTNQTSMYLCASSLAGGAAGELFFGEGSRLTVL.

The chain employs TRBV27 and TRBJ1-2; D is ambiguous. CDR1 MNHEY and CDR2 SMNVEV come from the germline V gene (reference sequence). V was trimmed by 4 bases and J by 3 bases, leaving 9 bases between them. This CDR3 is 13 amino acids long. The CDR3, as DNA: TGTGCCAGCAGTTACAATGGGGACTATGGCTACACCTTC. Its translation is CASSYNGDYGYTF.

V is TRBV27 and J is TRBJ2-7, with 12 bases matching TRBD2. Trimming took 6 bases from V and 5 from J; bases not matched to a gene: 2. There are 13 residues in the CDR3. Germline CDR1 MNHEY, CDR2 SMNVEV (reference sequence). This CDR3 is CASRLAGGHEQYF. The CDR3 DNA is TGTGCCAGCAGACTAGCGGGAGGCCACGAGCAGTACTTC.

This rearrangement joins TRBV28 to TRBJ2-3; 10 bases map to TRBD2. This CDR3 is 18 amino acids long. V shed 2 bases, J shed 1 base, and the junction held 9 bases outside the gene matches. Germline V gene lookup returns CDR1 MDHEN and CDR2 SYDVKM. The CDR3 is CASSLRAGGPGGTDTQYF. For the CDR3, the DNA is TGTGCCAGCAGTTTACGAGCGGGAGGGCCTGGGGGCACAGATACGCAGTATTTT.

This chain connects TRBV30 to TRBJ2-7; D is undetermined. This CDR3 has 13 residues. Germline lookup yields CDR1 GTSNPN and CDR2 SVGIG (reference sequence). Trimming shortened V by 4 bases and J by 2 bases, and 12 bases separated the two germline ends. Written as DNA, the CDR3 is TGTGCCTGGATGGGTGAGGTCCCCTACGAGCAGTACTTC. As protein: CAWMGEVPYEQYF.

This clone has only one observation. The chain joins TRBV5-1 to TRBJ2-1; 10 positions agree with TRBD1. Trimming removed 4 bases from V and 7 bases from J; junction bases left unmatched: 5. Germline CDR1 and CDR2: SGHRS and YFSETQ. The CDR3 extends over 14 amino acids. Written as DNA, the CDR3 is TGCGCCAGCAGCGGGGGACAGGGGACGAATGAGCAGTTCTTC. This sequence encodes CASSGGQGTNEQFF.

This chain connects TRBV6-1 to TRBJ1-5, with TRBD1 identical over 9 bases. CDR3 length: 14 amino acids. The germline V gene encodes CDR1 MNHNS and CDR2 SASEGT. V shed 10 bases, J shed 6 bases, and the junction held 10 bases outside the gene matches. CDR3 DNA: TGTGCCATTCGGTGGGACAGGGATGGTCAGCCCCAGCATTTT. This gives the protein CAIRWDRDGQPQHF.